Below are 24 T cell receptor beta chains sequenced from a single sample in a study of Ad26.COV2.S vaccination and SARS-CoV-2 variants. This table comes from immunoSEQ multiplex PCR, and its TCRdb copy is limited to in-frame clones, with some not included. The table records hundreds of thousands of clones, around 89% of them present only once. Treatment denoted: 15 to 20 received Ad26.COV2.S at low or high dose, single or two shots; several received placebo; per-sample allocation not given. After the first vaccine or placebo injection, samples were drawn on day 63. Sequencing used peripheral blood, obtained in a trial of Ad26.COV2.S vaccine versus placebo. Receptors were obtained from a person between 18 and 59 years old who received the Ad26.COV2.S COVID-19 vaccine or a placebo.

The J gene is TRBJ2-5, the V gene TRBV6-5; D remains unclear. V lost 8 bases and J 5 bases, leaving 9 bases between the germline ends. CDR3 length: 11 amino acids. Germline lookup yields CDR1 MNHEY and CDR2 SVGAGI. The CDR3 coding sequence is TGTGCCAGCGAACAGATGGAGACCCAGTACTTC. Protein product: CASEQMETQYF.

This chain uses TRBV4-2 with TRBJ2-1, with 12 bases lining up with TRBD2. The V segment lost 4 bases and the J segment 8 bases; nucleotides outside the gene matches: 15. The CDR3 contains 18 residues. The germline V gene has CDR1 LGHNA and CDR2 YNFKEQ. In DNA, the CDR3 is TGTGCCAGCAGCCCCGTGGGGCTAGCGGGAGGGCCAGGGGATGAGCAGTTCTTC. Its protein product is CASSPVGLAGGPGDEQFF.

V usage is TRBV27 and J usage is TRBJ1-1; maybe TRBD1 (5 bases). CDR3 length equals 14 residues. Germline CDR1 is MNHEY and CDR2 is SMNVEV (reference sequence). Trimming took off 3 bases at V and 10 bases at J, with 18 bases between the two ends. The CDR3 loop is CASSFARGSLPAFF. The CDR3 bases are TGTGCCAGCAGTTTCGCGAGGGGCTCACTTCCAGCTTTCTTT.

J is TRBJ2-2 and V is TRBV5-4, with 10 bases fitting TRBD2. Germline V gene lookup returns CDR1 SGHNT and CDR2 YYREEE (reference sequence). The V gene end was trimmed by 7 bases and the J gene end by 1 base; junction bases not matched to a gene: 4. This CDR3 has 15 amino acids. CDR3 protein: CASSSGSKNTGELFF. The CDR3 region has the DNA TGTGCCAGCTCTAGCGGGAGTAAGAACACCGGGGAGCTGTTTTTT.

The genes are TRBV4-3 and TRBJ1-2, with D possibly matching TRBD1 (5 bases). Trimming took 4 bases from V and 4 from J, leaving 16 bases between them. In germline, CDR1 is LGHNA, CDR2 YSLEER. This CDR3 comprises 15 residues. CDR3 DNA sequence: TGCGCCAGCAGCCCACCGGGACTGGGTCTCTATGGCTACACCTTC. It is translated as CASSPPGLGLYGYTF.

The chain joins TRBV10-3 to TRBJ2-3; TRBD2 aligns across 11 bases. Losses at the gene ends were 11 bases for V and 4 bases for J; bases not matched to a gene: 5. This CDR3 spans 13 amino acids. The germline CDR1 and CDR2 sequences are ENHRY and SYGVKD. This chain's CDR3 is CAVTSGGADTQYF. The CDR3, as DNA: TGTGCCGTCACTAGCGGGGGTGCAGATACGCAGTATTTT.

The chain employs TRBV7-3 and TRBJ2-1, with D perhaps matching TRBD1 or TRBD2 (5 bases each). V lost 2 bases and J 4 bases, leaving 12 bases between the germline ends. CDR3 length: 15 amino acids. The germline gives CDR1 SGHTA, CDR2 FQGTGA. CDR3 nucleotide sequence: TGTGCCAGCAGCTTAGAGGGGTTCGGGTACAATGAGCAGTTCTTC. This sequence encodes CASSLEGFGYNEQFF.

A note on this clone: The same CDR3 can be traced to other DNA sequences in this sample. This chain uses TRBV7-2 with TRBJ2-5; D is unresolved. Trimming cost V 3 bases and J 5 bases, with 7 bases left between them. The CDR3 totals 12 residues. Germline CDR1 is SGHTA and CDR2 is FQGNSA. The CDR3: CASSLTSETQYF. CDR3 coding DNA: TGTGCCAGCAGCTTGACCTCGGAGACCCAGTACTTC.

V and J are TRBV13 and TRBJ2-1; TRBD2 aligns across 9 bases. Germline V gene data show CDR1 as PRHDT and CDR2 as FYEKMQ (reference sequence). J gave up 12 bases and V 6 bases, and 3 bases lay outside the gene matches. The CDR3 has 11 residues. CDR3 nucleotide sequence: TGTGCCAGCAGTTATAGCGGGGGGCAGTTCTTC. It encodes CASSYSGGQFF.

This chain uses TRBV10-1 with TRBJ2-7, with TRBD1 as a possible D gene (6 bases). CDR3 length: 14 residues. Trimming shortened V by 4 bases and J by 6 bases, and 16 bases separated the two germline ends. The germline V gene encodes CDR1 WNHNN and CDR2 SYGVQD (reference sequence). The CDR3 DNA sequence: TGCGCCAGCAGTGGGGGACACCTTGGGGGCGAGCAGTACTTC. Translated: CASSGGHLGGEQYF.

The chain uses TRBV27 and TRBJ1-5, with D maybe TRBD1 (5 bases). Trimming pared 8 bases from V and 2 bases from J, leaving 25 bases between. The CDR3 runs to 18 residues. In germline, CDR1 is MNHEY, CDR2 SMNVEV (reference sequence). This CDR3 reads CASSPLPRGTGGNQPQHF. The CDR3, as DNA: TGTGCCAGCTCCCCCCTACCTAGAGGAACGGGGGGCAATCAGCCCCAGCATTTT.

V and J are TRBV6-5 and TRBJ2-7; D is undetermined. CDR3 length: 14 residues. Germline values: CDR1 MNHEY, CDR2 SVGAGI. V was clipped by 2 bases and J by 1 base, with 9 bases between them. The CDR3 reads CASSYAVLSYEQYF. The CDR3 DNA reads TGTGCCAGCAGTTACGCCGTACTGTCCTACGAGCAGTACTTC.

The rearrangement links TRBV7-6 to TRBJ2-7; D gene uncertain. V dropped 3 bases and J dropped 2 bases, with 8 bases sitting between them. The CDR3 runs 13 residues. Germline CDR1 is SGHVS and CDR2 is FNYEAQ. CDR3 DNA: TGTGCCAGCAGCTTTGGCGGAACCTACGAGCAGTACTTC. As protein: CASSFGGTYEQYF.

The chain links TRBV6-6 to TRBJ1-5; D is possibly TRBD1 (5 bases). This CDR3 is built from 13 residues. Trimming shortened V by 2 bases and J by 9 bases, and 11 bases separated the two germline ends. Germline V gene data show CDR1 as MNHNY and CDR2 as SVGAGI (reference sequence). CDR3 amino acids: CASSYGLQVPQHF. The CDR3 region has the DNA TGTGCCAGCAGTTACGGGCTACAGGTGCCCCAGCATTTT.

The gene calls are TRBV4-1 and TRBJ2-3, with 11 bases fitting TRBD2. Germline assignment: CDR1 MGHRA and CDR2 YSYEKL. There are 15 residues in the CDR3. V shed 4 bases and J 6 bases; nucleotides not matched to a gene: 6. CDR3 loop: CASSLTSGNGDTQYF. The CDR3 coding sequence is TGCGCCAGCAGCCTGACTAGCGGGAACGGGGATACGCAGTATTTT.

The chain links TRBV6-5 to TRBJ1-6; possible D gene TRBD1, 6 bases. Between the trimmed V and J ends, which lost 7 bases and 9 bases, there was a span of 19 bases. Germline values: CDR1 MNHEY, CDR2 SVGAGI. The CDR3 runs to 15 residues. The CDR3 nucleotides are TGTGCCAGCACTCCTAAGGGAGGGGGTATTTCACCCCTCCACTTT. Its protein is CASTPKGGGISPLHF.

The V gene is TRBV7-8, the J gene TRBJ2-3, with 11 bases lining up with TRBD2. The CDR3 has 17 residues. With V trimmed by 11 bases and J by 2 bases, 15 bases remained unmatched. Germline assignment: CDR1 SGHVS and CDR2 FQNEAQ. CDR3 loop: CAGGGSSSGRSTDTQYF. CDR3 nucleotide sequence: TGTGCCGGAGGAGGATCTTCTAGCGGGAGGTCCACAGATACGCAGTATTTT.

The V gene is TRBV6-6, the J gene TRBJ2-2; no reliable D call. Germline CDR1 MNHNY, CDR2 SVGAGI (reference sequence). This CDR3 spans 14 amino acids. Between the trimmed V and J ends, which lost 6 bases and 5 bases, there was a span of 13 bases. The CDR3 sequence is CASSPELGTGELFF. CDR3 bases: TGTGCCAGCAGCCCAGAGCTGGGAACCGGGGAGCTGTTTTTT.

The gene calls are TRBV7-2 and TRBJ2-7; 9 nucleotides line up with TRBD1. This CDR3 comprises 14 residues. J lost 2 bases, V lost 7 bases, and 6 bases had no gene match. The germline gives CDR1 SGHTA, CDR2 FQGNSA. CDR3 DNA: TGTGCCAGCACCCTTGGACAGGGGACCTACGAGCAGTACTTC. This gives the protein CASTLGQGTYEQYF.

This clone has a single count. V gene TRBV2 combines with J gene TRBJ2-5; 11 bases map to TRBD1. CDR3 size: 15 residues. CDR1 is SNHLY, CDR2 FYNNEI, per germline. The J segment lost 2 bases and the V segment lost 5 bases, leaving 4 bases of the junction unmatched. The CDR3 sequence: CASSPDRGQQETQYF. Written as DNA, the CDR3 is TGTGCCAGCAGTCCGGACAGGGGGCAACAAGAGACCCAGTACTTC.

The CDR3 spells CASSQGTGPYNEQFF. CDR3 DNA: TGCGCCAGCAGCCAAGGGACAGGGCCTTACAATGAGCAGTTCTTC. The genes are TRBV4-3 and TRBJ2-1; 8 nucleotides agree with TRBD1. CDR1 is LGHNA and CDR2 is YSLEER in the germline V gene. The trim removed 1 base at V and 4 bases at J, leaving 3 bases unmatched. The CDR3 sequence is 15 residues long.

The rearrangement joins TRBV27 to TRBJ2-7; 9 nucleotides agree with TRBD2. V shed 0 bases and J 5 bases; nucleotides not matched to a gene: 5. From germline, CDR1 is MNHEY and CDR2 SMNVEV (reference sequence). The CDR3 has 15 residues. The CDR3 DNA reads as TGTGCCAGCAGTTTATCTAGCGGGAGAATCCACGAGCAGTACTTC. Its protein product is CASSLSSGRIHEQYF.

This sequence joins TRBV20-1 and TRBJ1-3; no firm D call. Looked up from germline, CDR1 is DFQATT and CDR2 is SNEGSKA (reference sequence). The CDR3 consists of 14 residues. Trimming left V 3 bases short and J 4 bases short, with 13 bases between. For the CDR3, the DNA is TGCAGTGCTAGTAAAGGGTTATACGGAAACACCATATATTTT. As protein: CSASKGLYGNTIYF.

This chain connects TRBV6-4 to TRBJ2-1; D is unclear. The CDR3 has 14 amino acids. The V end was cut by 3 bases, the J end by 0 bases, with 6 bases between. CDR1 is MRHNA, CDR2 SNTAGT, per germline. CDR3 sequence (DNA): TGTGCCAGCAGTGATTCTAGCTCCTACAATGAGCAGTTCTTC. Its translation is CASSDSSSYNEQFF.